The 23 T cell receptor beta chains in this list originate from one sample, sequenced in a study of monozygotic twins with inflammatory bowel disease. TCRdb re-called the 5' RACE reads, yielding one record per CDR3 amino acid sequence without DNA. The listing records approximately 400,000 distinct CDR3 sequences. Sequencing was done on a sample of blood. The receptors stem from a human donor with ulcerative colitis or Crohn's disease, or a healthy co-twin of an affected twin (not recorded which).

The V gene is TRBV15, the J gene TRBJ1-2; TCRdb selects TRBD1, and the lack of DNA leaves this call unchecked. Germline V gene lookup returns CDR1 LNHNV and CDR2 YYDKDF (reference sequence). This CDR3 has 13 residues. The CDR3 is CATTLGQNYGYTF.

The chain joins TRBV5-1 to TRBJ2-2. CDR3 length equals 16 residues. Germline V gene data show CDR1 as SGHRS and CDR2 as YFSETQ. CDR3 in amino acids: CASSPGGGSNTGELFF.

The rearrangement links TRBV7-2 to TRBJ1-5. The germline CDR1 and CDR2 sequences are SGHTA and FQGNSA. This CDR3 contains 15 residues. Here the CDR3 reads CASSLLSNFNQPQHF.

The chain carries TRBV5-1 and TRBJ1-1; with no DNA, the TCRdb D assignment of TRBD1 cannot be verified. This CDR3 region has 13 residues. The V gene's germline CDR1 is SGHRS and CDR2 YFSETQ. CDR3 protein: CASSPAPQTEAFF.

The chain uses TRBV10-3 and TRBJ2-7; the D call of TRBD1 rests on TCRdb alone, since no DNA is present to check it. CDR3 length: 15 residues. Per germline, CDR1 ENHRY and CDR2 SYGVKD. This CDR3 is CAISEGTAEGHEQYF.

This chain uses TRBV6-2 or TRBV6-3 with TRBJ2-1; TCRdb outputs TRBD1, but without DNA this stays unchecked. The CDR3 is 18 amino acids. The germline CDR1 and CDR2 sequences are MNHEY and SVGEGT. CDR3 sequence reads: CASSSLLGLPGDNGEQFF.

The genes are TRBV3-1 and TRBJ1-2. The CDR3 consists of 16 residues. Germline CDR1 is LGHDT and CDR2 is YNNKEL (reference sequence). CDR3 protein: CASSQDFGRLNYGYTF. The full variable domain, in which reference TRBV3-1 and TRBJ1-2 provide the parts outside the CDR3, is DTAVSQTPKYLVTQMGNDKSIKCEQNLGHDTMYWYKQDSKKFLKIMFSYNNKELIINETVPNRFSPKSPDKAHLNLHINSLELGDSAVYFCASSQDFGRLNYGYTFGSGTRLTVV.

The gene calls are TRBV7-2 and TRBJ2-7; TCRdb reports TRBD1, a call that lacks DNA to check it against. Germline V gene lookup returns CDR1 SGHTA and CDR2 FQGNSA. This CDR3 is built from 14 residues. CDR3 residues: CASRPGGGVYEQYF.

The CDR3 sequence is CASSLTGGNFYGYTF. V is TRBV12-3 or TRBV12-4 and J is TRBJ1-2; TCRdb proposes TRBD1, but this gene call is untestable without DNA. CDR3 length equals 15 residues.

The chain joins TRBV20-1 to TRBJ2-1; TCRdb's D gene call, TRBD2, goes unchecked for lack of DNA. Germline V CDR1 and CDR2: DFQATT, SNEGSKA (reference sequence). There are 14 residues in the CDR3. The CDR3 sequence is CSAIWSSGSNEQFF.

The chain couples TRBV11-2 to TRBJ1-2; TCRdb's D call, TRBD1, is unchecked because there is no DNA. This CDR3 has 14 amino acids. Germline V gene sequence: CDR1 SGHAT, CDR2 FQNNGV. The CDR3 is CASRRDRGSYGYTF.

The chain couples TRBV3-1 to TRBJ1-4. Per the germline V gene, CDR1 is LGHDT and CDR2 is YNNKEL (reference sequence). This CDR3 spans 14 amino acids. CDR3 protein: CASSLTEKDEKLFF.

The V call is TRBV27, the J call TRBJ2-5. CDR3 length: 11 amino acids. Looked up from germline, CDR1 is MNHEY and CDR2 is SMNVEV (reference sequence). CDR3 in amino acids: CASSAAETQYF.

This sequence joins TRBV18 and TRBJ1-1; checking the TCRdb D call of TRBD1 is not possible without DNA. The V gene's germline CDR1 is KGHSH and CDR2 LQKENI. The CDR3 runs to 15 residues. The CDR3 spells CASSPKPDSYTEAFF.

V and J are TRBV5-1 and TRBJ2-7; TCRdb's D gene call, TRBD1, goes unchecked for lack of DNA. The CDR3 length is 16 residues. From germline, CDR1 is SGHRS and CDR2 YFSETQ. CDR3 sequence reads: CASSFSAPGVSYEQYF.

J is TRBJ1-2 and V is TRBV20-1; the D call from TCRdb, TRBD1, cannot be confirmed without DNA. The V gene's germline CDR1 is DFQATT and CDR2 SNEGSKA (reference sequence). The CDR3 is made up of 13 amino acids. The chain's CDR3 is CSASPGSLDGYTF.

V and J are TRBV12-3 or TRBV12-4 and TRBJ2-1; the TCRdb D gene call, TRBD2, has no DNA to confirm it. The CDR3 spans 18 residues. The CDR3 is CASSYGLAWGSSYNEQFF.

The chain carries TRBV6-5 and TRBJ2-1; no DNA is available, so the TRBD1 call from TCRdb remains unchecked. The CDR3 is 15 amino acids. CDR1 is MNHEY and CDR2 is SVGAGI in the germline V gene. The CDR3 region is CASSSAGTGGNEQFF.

The chain is built from TRBV7-9 and TRBJ2-3; TCRdb's D call of TRBD1 is untestable without DNA. CDR1 and CDR2 (germline): SEHNR, FQNEAQ (reference sequence). This CDR3 contains 16 residues. This CDR3 is CASSVSAGSSTDTQYF.

The CDR3 loop reads CASTEGGGRYNEQFF. This chain links TRBV11-2 with TRBJ2-1; TCRdb picks TRBD1, but there is no DNA to check that call. The CDR3 covers 15 residues. The V gene's germline CDR1 is SGHAT and CDR2 FQNNGV.

The rearrangement uses TRBV7-9 and TRBJ2-3; TCRdb returns TRBD2, unconfirmable since there is no DNA. In germline, CDR1 is SEHNR, CDR2 FQNEAQ (reference sequence). The CDR3 runs to 14 residues. The CDR3 is CASSFGIAGDTQYF. The entire variable domain, with the rest obtained from reference TRBV7-9 and TRBJ2-3, is as follows: DTGVSQNPRHKITKRGQNVTFRCDPISEHNRLYWYRQTLGQGPEFLTYFQNEAQLEKSRLLSDRFSAERPKGSFSTLEIQRTEQGDSAMYLCASSFGIAGDTQYFGPGTRLTVL.

V usage is TRBV7-2 and J usage is TRBJ1-1; TCRdb's D call, TRBD1, is unchecked because there is no DNA. The CDR3 runs 15 residues. In germline, CDR1 is SGHTA, CDR2 FQGNSA. CDR3 sequence reads: CASSLQQGLNTEAFF.

The chain joins TRBV5-1 to TRBJ1-6. This CDR3 spans 14 amino acids. Germline CDR1 reads SGHRS; CDR2 reads YFSETQ. CDR3 protein: CASSLTRAGSPLHF.